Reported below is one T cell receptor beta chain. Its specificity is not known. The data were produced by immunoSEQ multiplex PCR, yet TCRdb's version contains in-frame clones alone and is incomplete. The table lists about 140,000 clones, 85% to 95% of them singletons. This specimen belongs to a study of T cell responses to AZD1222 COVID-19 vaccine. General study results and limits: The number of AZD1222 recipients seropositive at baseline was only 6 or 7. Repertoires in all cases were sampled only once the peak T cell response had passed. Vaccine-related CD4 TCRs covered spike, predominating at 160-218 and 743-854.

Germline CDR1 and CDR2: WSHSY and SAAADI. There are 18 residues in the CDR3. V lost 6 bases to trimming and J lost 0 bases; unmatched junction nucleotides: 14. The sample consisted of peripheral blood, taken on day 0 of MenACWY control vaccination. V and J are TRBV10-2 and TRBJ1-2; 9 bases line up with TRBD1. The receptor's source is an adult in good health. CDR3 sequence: CASRPTGGFSPANYGYTF. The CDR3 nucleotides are TGCGCCAGCAGACCAACAGGGGGCTTCTCTCCTGCTAACTATGGCTACACCTTC.